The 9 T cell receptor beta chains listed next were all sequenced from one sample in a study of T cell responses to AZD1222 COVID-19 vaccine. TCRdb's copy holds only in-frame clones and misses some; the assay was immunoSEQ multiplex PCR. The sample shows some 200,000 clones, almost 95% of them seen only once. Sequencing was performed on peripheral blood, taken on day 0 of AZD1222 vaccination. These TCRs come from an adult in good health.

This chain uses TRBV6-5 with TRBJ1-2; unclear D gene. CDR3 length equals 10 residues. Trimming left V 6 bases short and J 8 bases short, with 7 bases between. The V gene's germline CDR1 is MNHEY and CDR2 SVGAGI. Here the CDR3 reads CASRSGGYTF. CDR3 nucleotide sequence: TGTGCCAGCAGATCGGGGGGCTACACCTTC.

The CDR3 DNA follows: TGTGCCAGCAGCCTGGGACAGGGGGCAGTCGATGAGCAGTTCTTC. Translated, it gives CASSLGQGAVDEQFF. The chain couples TRBV27 to TRBJ2-1, with 12 bases fitting TRBD1. Germline assignment: CDR1 MNHEY and CDR2 SMNVEV (reference sequence). Unmatched junction bases numbered 8, after V lost 6 bases and J lost 8 bases. There are 15 residues in the CDR3.

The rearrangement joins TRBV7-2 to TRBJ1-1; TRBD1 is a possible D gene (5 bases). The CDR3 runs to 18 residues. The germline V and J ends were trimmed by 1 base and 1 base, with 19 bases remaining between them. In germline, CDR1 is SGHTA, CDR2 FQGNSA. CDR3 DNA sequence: TGTGCCAGCAGCTTAGTGGTGGGTTGGGGCATGGGGAACACTGAAGCTTTCTTT. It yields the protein CASSLVVGWGMGNTEAFF.

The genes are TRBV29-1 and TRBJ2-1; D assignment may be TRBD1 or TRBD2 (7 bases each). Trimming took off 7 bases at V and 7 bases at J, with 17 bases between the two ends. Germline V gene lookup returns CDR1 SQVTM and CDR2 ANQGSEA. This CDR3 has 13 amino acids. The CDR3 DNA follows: TGCAGCGCTGCGGGGGACAGTGGGAATGAGCAGTTCTTC. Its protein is CSAAGDSGNEQFF.

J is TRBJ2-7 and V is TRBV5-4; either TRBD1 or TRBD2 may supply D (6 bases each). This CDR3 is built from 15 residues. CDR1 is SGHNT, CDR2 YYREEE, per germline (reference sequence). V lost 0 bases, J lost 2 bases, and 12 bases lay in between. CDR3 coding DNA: TGTGCCAGCAGCTTGGCGGGTGGGGGGCCCTACGAGCAGTACGTC. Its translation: CASSLAGGGPYEQYV.

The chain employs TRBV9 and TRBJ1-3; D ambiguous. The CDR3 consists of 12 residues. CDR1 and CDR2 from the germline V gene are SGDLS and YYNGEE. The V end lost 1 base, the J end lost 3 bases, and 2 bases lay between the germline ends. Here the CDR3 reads CASSVLGNTIYF. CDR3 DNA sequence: TGTGCCAGCAGCGTACTTGGAAACACCATATATTTT.

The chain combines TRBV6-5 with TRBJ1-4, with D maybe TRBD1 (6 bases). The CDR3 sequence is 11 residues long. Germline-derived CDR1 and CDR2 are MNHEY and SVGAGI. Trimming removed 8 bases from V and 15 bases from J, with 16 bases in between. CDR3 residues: CASQGGGVMFF. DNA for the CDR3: TGTGCCAGCCAAGGGGGAGGGGTAATGTTTTTT.

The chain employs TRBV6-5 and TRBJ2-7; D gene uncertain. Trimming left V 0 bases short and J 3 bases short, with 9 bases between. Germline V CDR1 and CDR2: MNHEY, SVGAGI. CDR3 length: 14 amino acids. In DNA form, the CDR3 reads TGTGCCAGCAGTTACTCGATGGCTAGCTACGAGCAGTACTTC. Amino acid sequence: CASSYSMASYEQYF.

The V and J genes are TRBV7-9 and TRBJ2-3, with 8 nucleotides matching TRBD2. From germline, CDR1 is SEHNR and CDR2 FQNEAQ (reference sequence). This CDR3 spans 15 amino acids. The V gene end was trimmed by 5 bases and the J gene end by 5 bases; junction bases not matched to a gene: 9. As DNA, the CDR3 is TGTGCCAGCAGCGCACCGGGACTAGAAAAAGATACGCAGTATTTT. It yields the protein CASSAPGLEKDTQYF.